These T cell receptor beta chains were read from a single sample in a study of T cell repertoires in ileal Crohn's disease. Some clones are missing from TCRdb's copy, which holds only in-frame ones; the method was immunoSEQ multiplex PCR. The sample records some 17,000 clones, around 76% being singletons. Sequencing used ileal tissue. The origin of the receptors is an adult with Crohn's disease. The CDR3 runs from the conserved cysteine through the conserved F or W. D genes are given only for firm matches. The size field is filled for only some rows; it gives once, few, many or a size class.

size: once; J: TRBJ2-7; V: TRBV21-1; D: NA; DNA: TGTGCCAGCAGCACTGGACTAGCGGGCTACGAGCAGTACTTC; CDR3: CASSTGLAGYEQYF
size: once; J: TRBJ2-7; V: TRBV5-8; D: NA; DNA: TGTGCCAGCAGCGCGCTAGGGATCGAGCAGTACTTC; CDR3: CASSALGIEQYF
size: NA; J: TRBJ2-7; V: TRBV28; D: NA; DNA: TGTGCCAGCAGTTTTTTAGGGAGAAGAGACGAGCAGTACTTC; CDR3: CASSFLGRRDEQYF
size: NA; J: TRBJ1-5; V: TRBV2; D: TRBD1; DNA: TGTGCCAGCAGTGAAACCTACTTGGTTCGACAGGGATGGGTAGGGAATCAGCCCCAGCATTTT; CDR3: CASSETYLVRQGWVGNQPQHF
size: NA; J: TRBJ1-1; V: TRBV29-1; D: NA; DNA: TGCAGCGTTGAGGGGGGCGTTTACACTGAAGCTTTCTTT; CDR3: CSVEGGVYTEAFF
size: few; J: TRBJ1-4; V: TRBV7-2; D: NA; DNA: TGTGCCACCAAAGCAACAGCAACTAATGAAAAACTGTTTTTT; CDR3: CATKATATNEKLFF
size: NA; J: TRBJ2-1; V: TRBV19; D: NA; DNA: TGTGCCAGTAGATTTGACTCCTACAATGAGCAGTTCTTC; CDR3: CASRFDSYNEQFF
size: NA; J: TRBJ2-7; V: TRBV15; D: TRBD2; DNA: TGTGCCACCAGCGTAGGGACTAGCGGCCCCTACGAGCAGTACTTC; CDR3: CATSVGTSGPYEQYF
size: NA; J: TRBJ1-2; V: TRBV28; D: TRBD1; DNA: TGTGCCAGCAGTTCCGCAGGGGGCGCTGAATATGGCTACACCTTC; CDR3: CASSSAGGAEYGYTF
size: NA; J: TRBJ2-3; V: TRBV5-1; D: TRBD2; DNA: TGCGCCAGCAGCTCCCAACCGACTAGCGGGAGGGGAGATACGCAGTATTTT; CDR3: CASSSQPTSGRGDTQYF
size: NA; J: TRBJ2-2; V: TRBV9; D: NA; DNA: TGTGCCAGCACACGACTACTTAACACCGGGGAGCTGTTTTTT; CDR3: CASTRLLNTGELFF
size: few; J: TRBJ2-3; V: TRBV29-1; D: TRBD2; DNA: TGCAGCGTTGAACAACTAGCGGGAGGCGGCACAGATACGCAGTATTTT; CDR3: CSVEQLAGGGTDTQYF
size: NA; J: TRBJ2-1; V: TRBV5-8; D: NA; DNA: TGTGCCAGCAGCTTCCGCGGGACACCATACAATGAGCAGTTCTTC; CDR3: CASSFRGTPYNEQFF
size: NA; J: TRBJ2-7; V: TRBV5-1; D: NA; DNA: TGCGCCAGCAGCTTGTCCCACGGACTTGCTTACGAGCAGTACTTC; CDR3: CASSLSHGLAYEQYF
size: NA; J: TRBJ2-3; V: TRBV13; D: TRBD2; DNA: TGTGCCAGCAGCTTAGTGGGAGCGGGGGGGCAACCTAGCACAGATACGCAGTATTTT; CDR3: CASSLVGAGGQPSTDTQYF
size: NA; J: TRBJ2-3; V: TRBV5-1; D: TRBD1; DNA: TGCGCCAGCAGCCTTGGACAGGGGGCAGTAGATACGCAGTATTTT; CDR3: CASSLGQGAVDTQYF
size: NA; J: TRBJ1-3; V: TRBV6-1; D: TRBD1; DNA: TGTGCCAGCAAGGTGGAGACAGGGATCCGAAACACCATATATTTT; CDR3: CASKVETGIRNTIYF
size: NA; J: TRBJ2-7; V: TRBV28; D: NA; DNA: TGTGCCAGCAGTTTGGATACAGTCTCCTACGAGCAGTACTTC; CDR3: CASSLDTVSYEQYF
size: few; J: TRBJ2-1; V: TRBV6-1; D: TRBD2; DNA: TGTGCCAGCAGCCAGATAGCGGGGGGGCCGGGTGAGCAGTTCTTC; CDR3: CASSQIAGGPGEQFF
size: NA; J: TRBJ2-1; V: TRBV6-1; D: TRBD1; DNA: TGTGCCAGCAGGGGGGACAGTCGAACTCCCAATGAGCAGTTCTTC; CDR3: CASRGDSRTPNEQFF
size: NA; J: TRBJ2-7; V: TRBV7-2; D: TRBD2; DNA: TGTGCCAGCAGCTTAATAGCGGGAGGGTACGAGCAGTACTTC; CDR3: CASSLIAGGYEQYF
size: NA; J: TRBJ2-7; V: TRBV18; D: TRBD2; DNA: TGTGCCAGCTCACCACTTAGCGGGGAGCAGTACTTC; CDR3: CASSPLSGEQYF
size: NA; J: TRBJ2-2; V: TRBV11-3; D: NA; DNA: TGTGCCAGCAGCTACAGGGGGGGGAACACCGGGGAGCTGTTTTTT; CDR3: CASSYRGGNTGELFF
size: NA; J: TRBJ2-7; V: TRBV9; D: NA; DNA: TGTGCCAGCAGCCCCGGGTCAGGCTACGAGCAGTACTTC; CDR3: CASSPGSGYEQYF
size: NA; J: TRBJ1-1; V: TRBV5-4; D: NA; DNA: TGTGCCAGCAGCTTGGGCGGTTGGGACGTGAACACTGAAGCTTTCTTT; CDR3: CASSLGGWDVNTEAFF
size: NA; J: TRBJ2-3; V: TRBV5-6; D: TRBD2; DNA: TGTGCCAGCAGTTGGCAGACTAGCGGGATTAGAAATACGCAGTATTTT; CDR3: CASSWQTSGIRNTQYF
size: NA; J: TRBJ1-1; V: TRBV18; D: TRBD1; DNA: TGTGCCAGCTCCCCTAGACAGGGGAGTCCCATGAACACTGAAGCTTTCTTT; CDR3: CASSPRQGSPMNTEAFF